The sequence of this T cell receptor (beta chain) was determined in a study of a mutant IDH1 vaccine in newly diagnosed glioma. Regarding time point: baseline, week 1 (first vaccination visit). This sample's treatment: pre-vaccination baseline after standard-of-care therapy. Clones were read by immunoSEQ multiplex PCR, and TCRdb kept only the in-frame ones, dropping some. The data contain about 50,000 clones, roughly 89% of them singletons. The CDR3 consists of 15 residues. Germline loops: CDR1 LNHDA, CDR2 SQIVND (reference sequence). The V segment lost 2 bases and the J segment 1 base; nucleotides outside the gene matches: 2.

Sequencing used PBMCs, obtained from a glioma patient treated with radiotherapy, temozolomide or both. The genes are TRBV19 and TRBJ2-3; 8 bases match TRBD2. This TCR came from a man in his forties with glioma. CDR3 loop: CASSIPGGRTDTQYF. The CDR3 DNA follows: TGTGCCAGTAGTATACCGGGGGGGCGCACAGATACGCAGTATTTT.